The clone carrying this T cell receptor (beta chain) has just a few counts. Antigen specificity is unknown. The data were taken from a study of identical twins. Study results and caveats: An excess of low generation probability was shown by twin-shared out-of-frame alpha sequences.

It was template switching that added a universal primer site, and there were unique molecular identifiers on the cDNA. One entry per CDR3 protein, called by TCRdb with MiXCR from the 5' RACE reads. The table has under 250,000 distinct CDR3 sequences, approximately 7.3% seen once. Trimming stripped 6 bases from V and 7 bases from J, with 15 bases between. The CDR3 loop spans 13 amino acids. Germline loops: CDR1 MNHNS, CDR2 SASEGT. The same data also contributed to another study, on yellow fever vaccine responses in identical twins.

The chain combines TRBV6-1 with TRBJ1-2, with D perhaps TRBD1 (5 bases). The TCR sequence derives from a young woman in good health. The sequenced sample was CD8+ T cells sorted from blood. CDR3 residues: CASSLTSRGGYTF. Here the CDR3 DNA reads TGTGCCAGCAGCTTGACCTCAAGGGGTGGCTACACCTTC.